This note documents a single T cell receptor (beta chain) sequence. This specimen belongs to a study of blood T cell repertoires in COVID-19. Looking at the study overall: Italy, Spain and the United States were the sources of the convalescent and acute COVID-19 samples.

V lost 4 bases to trimming and J lost 5 bases; unmatched junction nucleotides: 2. Germline CDR1 SGHRS, CDR2 YFSETQ. This CDR3 has 13 amino acids. Assay used: immunoSEQ multiplex PCR; TCRdb lists only in-frame clones, some missing. The sample comprises 260,000 or so clones, 80% to 90% of which are singletons, and 6.5% to 9.5% rests with the top ten. The source material was peripheral blood. This chain connects TRBV5-1 to TRBJ2-7; 11 positions agree with TRBD1. This clonotype was obtained from a woman of 80 years or more with COVID-19, enrolled during active disease. Here the CDR3 DNA reads TGCGCCAGCAGCGGGACAGGGGGAAACGAGCAGTACTTC. Its protein is CASSGTGGNEQYF.